The 14 T cell receptor beta chains given below trace back to one sample, sequenced in a study of PD-1 blockade in mismatch repair-deficient tumors. The assay was immunoSEQ multiplex PCR, and TCRdb's table has in-frame clones only and misses some. The data hold roughly 40,000 clones, with 70% to 90% observed a single time. The sample consisted of peripheral blood, taken around 76 weeks after starting pembrolizumab. The receptor source for this set is an adult with mismatch repair-deficient cancer.

The genes are TRBV10-3 and TRBJ1-1, with a tentative D call TRBD1 (5 bases). Germline V gene data show CDR1 as ENHRY and CDR2 as SYGVKD. The CDR3 runs 14 residues. V gave up 5 bases and J gave up 3 bases, with 13 bases separating them. CDR3 residues: CAISRQVGDTEAFF. The CDR3 DNA reads as TGTGCCATCAGTAGGCAGGTGGGGGACACTGAAGCTTTCTTT.

The J gene is TRBJ2-7, the V gene TRBV21-1; TRBD2, as called in the table, went unchecked against the DNA. TRBV21-1 is given as a pseudogene. CDR3 size: 10 residues. The chain's CDR3 is CASRPGEQYF. The CDR3 DNA reads TGTGCCAGCAGGCCGGGCGAGCAGTACTTC.

This clone was seen only once. V usage is TRBV7-9 and J usage is TRBJ1-2; tentative D call: TRBD1 (5 bases). The CDR3 totals 16 residues. Trimming shortened V by 1 base and J by 4 bases, and 16 bases separated the two germline ends. CDR1 and CDR2 (germline): SEHNR, FQNEAQ (reference sequence). The CDR3 protein is CASSLDLGEYGYGYTF. In DNA, the CDR3 is TGTGCCAGCAGCTTAGATTTGGGGGAGTACGGCTATGGCTACACCTTC. The variable domain in full, with the rest retrieved from reference TRBV7-9 and TRBJ1-2, is DTGVSQNPRHKITKRGQNVTFRCDPISEHNRLYWYRQTLGQGPEFLTYFQNEAQLEKSRLLSDRFSAERPKGSFSTLEIQRTEQGDSAMYLCASSLDLGEYGYGYTFGSGTRLTVV.

The chain uses TRBV5-8 and TRBJ2-7; TRBD1 matches 7 bases. Trimming removed 3 bases from V and 2 bases from J; junction bases left unmatched: 8. The CDR3 is 15 residues long. CDR1 and CDR2 from the germline V gene are SGHTS and YDEGEE. The CDR3 protein is CASSYRGFIAYEQYF. In DNA, the CDR3 is TGTGCCAGCAGCTACAGGGGTTTCATCGCCTACGAGCAGTACTTC.

V is TRBV6-1 and J is TRBJ1-1; D gene ambiguous. CDR1 and CDR2 (germline): MNHNS, SASEGT. V was pared by 5 bases and J by 1 base, with 8 bases between. The CDR3 loop spans 13 amino acids. CDR3 in DNA: TGTGCCAGCAGTTCAAACCAGAACACTGAAGCTTTCTTT. It encodes CASSSNQNTEAFF.

The gene calls are TRBV7-2 and TRBJ2-2; no definite D call. The V end lost 5 bases, the J end lost 7 bases, and 8 bases lay between the germline ends. CDR3 length: 12 amino acids. Germline loops: CDR1 SGHTA, CDR2 FQGNSA. The CDR3 protein is CASSTLIGELFF. The CDR3 DNA reads as TGTGCCAGCAGCACCCTTATCGGGGAGCTGTTTTTT.

This clone was seen a single time. The genes are TRBV6-5 and TRBJ2-3; D unclear. V lost 5 bases and J lost 5, with 14 bases in between. This CDR3 comprises 14 residues. The germline V gene has CDR1 MNHEY and CDR2 SVGAGI. Here the CDR3 reads CASSTQEKEDTQYF. The CDR3 DNA follows: TGTGCCAGCAGTACCCAGGAGAAAGAAGATACGCAGTATTTT.

The chain carries TRBV27 and TRBJ1-2; the match to TRBD1 covers 9 bases. Per the germline V gene, CDR1 is MNHEY and CDR2 is SMNVEV (reference sequence). The trim removed 7 bases at V and 4 bases at J, leaving 13 bases unmatched. The length of the CDR3 is 16 residues. The CDR3 sequence: CASTDRGLRGVYGYTF. The CDR3 coding sequence is TGTGCCAGCACTGACAGGGGGTTGAGAGGGGTCTATGGCTACACCTTC.

This chain links TRBV27 with TRBJ2-5; TRBD2 aligns across 10 bases. The CDR3 spans 15 residues. Looked up from germline, CDR1 is MNHEY and CDR2 is SMNVEV (reference sequence). V shed 2 bases and J 5 bases; nucleotides not matched to a gene: 5. CDR3 loop: CASSLLAGVLETQYF. As DNA, the CDR3 is TGTGCCAGCAGTTTACTAGCGGGAGTCCTCGAGACCCAGTACTTC.

The rearrangement links TRBV4-1 to TRBJ1-5; possibly TRBD1 for D (5 bases). Trimming left V 4 bases short and J 4 bases short, with 14 bases between. The germline V gene encodes CDR1 MGHRA and CDR2 YSYEKL. The length of the CDR3 is 15 residues. CDR3 loop: CASSRLLGGNQPQHF. The CDR3 DNA is TGCGCCAGCAGCCGGCTACTCGGGGGTAATCAGCCCCAGCATTTT.

The chain combines TRBV7-6 with TRBJ2-6, with 8 bases lining up with TRBD1. This CDR3 region has 20 residues. CDR1 is SGHVS, CDR2 FNYEAQ, per germline. J was trimmed by 0 bases and V by 2 bases; bases with no gene match: 12. CDR3 in DNA: TGTGCCAGCAGCTTATTGTCCGGACAGGGAAGGGGCTCTGGGGCCAACGTCCTGACTTTC. It yields the protein CASSLLSGQGRGSGANVLTF.

This chain uses TRBV29-1 with TRBJ2-1, with D maybe TRBD1 (5 bases). The CDR3 has 13 residues. CDR1 and CDR2 from the germline V gene are SQVTM and ANQGSEA. V lost 4 bases and J 6 bases, leaving 13 bases between the germline ends. Here the CDR3 reads CSVGGRFGNEQFF. Written as DNA, the CDR3 is TGCAGCGTTGGGGGCAGGTTCGGCAATGAGCAGTTCTTC.

This chain uses TRBV4-1 with TRBJ1-1, with D tentatively TRBD1 (5 bases). The CDR3 runs to 16 residues. The germline gives CDR1 MGHRA, CDR2 YSYEKL. Trimming took off 4 bases at V and 6 bases at J, with 21 bases between the two ends. CDR3 sequence reads: CASSREGTPLRAEAFF. As DNA, the CDR3 is TGCGCCAGCAGCCGAGAGGGGACCCCCCTAAGAGCTGAAGCTTTCTTT.

This clone has only one observation. This chain uses TRBV27 with TRBJ1-2; D not resolved. V was cut by 3 bases and J by 5 bases, with 13 bases left in between. Germline V CDR1 and CDR2: MNHEY, SMNVEV (reference sequence). This CDR3 has 14 residues. The DNA of the CDR3 is TGTGCCAGCAGTTTTAAAGTCAGGACGTATGGCTACACCTTC. It yields the protein CASSFKVRTYGYTF.